This T cell receptor beta chain comes out of a study of cytomegalovirus exposure and HLA in healthy donors. Findings and caveats of the study: Later work associated 16,951 TCR beta sequences with HLA alleles at 0.05 false discovery rate.

This clone was seen only once. Its antigen is currently unknown. 60 Vbeta and 13 Jbeta primers were used in PCR. Sequencing used immunoSEQ multiplex PCR; TCRdb keeps in-frame clones, though not all of them. Of about 180,000 clones in the sample, 80% were seen once. This cohort consisted of healthy bone marrow donors. Donors showed nominal health when sampled, although they likely had unrecorded immune exposures. Input material: PBMCs. This TCR was recovered from a man aged 35 to 55 in good health and CMV-seronegative.

The CDR3 sequence: CASSTRVQETQYF. The DNA of the CDR3 is TGTGCCAGCAGTACTAGGGTGCAAGAGACCCAGTACTTC. This sequence joins TRBV7-9 and TRBJ2-5; weak D call: TRBD2 (5 bases). CDR1 is SEHNR and CDR2 is FQNEAQ in the germline V gene (reference sequence). CDR3 size: 13 residues. V was trimmed by 6 bases and J by 2 bases, leaving 10 bases between them.